This is a list of T cell receptor beta chains from one sample in a study of T cells in Graves' hyperthyroidism and ophthalmopathy. Via MiXCR, TCRdb re-called the multiplex PCR reads, giving one row per CDR3 protein. This sample has about 520,000 distinct CDR3 sequences, with around 24% found just once. Sequenced input: blood. These receptors all come from a woman in her twenties or thirties with Graves' ophthalmopathy. Each CDR3 is given with its conserved first and last residue. D genes are given only for firm matches. Not every row has a clone size; where given, it reads once, few, many or a size class.

d_call	v_call	j_call	clone_size	cdr3_nt	cdr3_aa
.	TRBV5-1	TRBJ2-2	many	TGCGCCAGCAGCTTGGCGGTGGACACCGGGGAGCTGTTTTTT	CASSLAVDTGELFF
TRBD1	TRBV12-3/TRBV12-4	TRBJ2-7	many	TGTGCCAGCAGTTTATGGCAGGGGGCCTCCTACGAGCAGTACTTC	CASSLWQGASYEQYF
.	TRBV11-2	TRBJ2-5	many	TGTGCCAGCAGCTTAGATCCAGGGCATCGCCAAGAGACCCAGTACTTC	CASSLDPGHRQETQYF
TRBD1	TRBV18	TRBJ2-2	many	TGTGCCAGCTCACCACCGGGACAGGGGGACACCGGGGAGCTGTTTTTT	CASSPPGQGDTGELFF
.	TRBV6-5	TRBJ1-2	.	TGTGCCAGCAGTTACGGGGCCAGAACTAACTATGGCTACACCTTC	CASSYGARTNYGYTF
.	TRBV12-3/TRBV12-4	TRBJ1-6	many	TGTGCCAGCAGTCCCCACGGTGGCCCCCTCCACTTT	CASSPHGGPLHF
.	TRBV2	TRBJ1-5	many	TGTGCCAGCAGCGATTCGCACCGCAATCAGCCCCAGCATTTT	CASSDSHRNQPQHF
.	TRBV28	TRBJ2-7	many	TGTGCCAGCAGTACCGGGGAGGGACACTACGAGCAGTACTTC	CASSTGEGHYEQYF
.	TRBV7-8	TRBJ2-7	.	TGTGCCAGCAGTTATCGGGGGGCTACGTCCTACGAGCAGTACTTC	CASSYRGATSYEQYF
.	TRBV14	TRBJ2-7	.	TGTGCCAGCAGCCATCCTGGGGGACACGAGCAGTACTTC	CASSHPGGHEQYF
.	TRBV12-3/TRBV12-4	TRBJ1-1	many	TGTGCCAGCAGTTTTCAGGACAGCCACTACACTGAAGCTTTCTTT	CASSFQDSHYTEAFF
TRBD1	TRBV5-1	TRBJ1-1	few	TGCGCCAGCAGCCCCCAACAGGGGGCGGGAGGCACTGAAGCTTTCTTT	CASSPQQGAGGTEAFF
.	TRBV20-1	TRBJ1-6	.	TGCAGTGCTAGAGGTCAGGGCTTTGGGAATAATTCACCCCTCCACTTT	CSARGQGFGNNSPLHF
.	TRBV3-1	TRBJ1-1	many	TGTGCCAGCAGCCAACTGGGAGCCGGCGGTGAAGCTTTCTTT	CASSQLGAGGEAFF
.	TRBV6-6	TRBJ2-7	many	TGTGCCAGTCAAGCGGGCGTAAACTACGAGCAGTACTTC	CASQAGVNYEQYF
.	TRBV12-3/TRBV12-4	TRBJ1-1	many	TGTGCCAGCAGTCTAGAGGCCGCTGAAGCTTTCTTT	CASSLEAAEAFF
.	TRBV15	TRBJ2-7	few	TGTGCCACCAGCGGGGGGATCTCCTACGAACAGTACTTC	CATSGGISYEQYF
.	TRBV30	TRBJ1-6	.	TGTGCCTGGAGTTTGGGCTCCTATAATTCACCCCTCCACTTT	CAWSLGSYNSPLHF
.	TRBV7-2	TRBJ2-7	many	TGTGCCAGCAGCTCCCGACACGGCTACGAGCAGTACTTC	CASSSRHGYEQYF
TRBD1	TRBV2	TRBJ2-2	many	TGTGCCAGCAGTTCGGACAGGGGAAACACCGGGGAGCTGTTTTTT	CASSSDRGNTGELFF
.	TRBV5-1	TRBJ1-5	many	TGCGCCAGCAGCCGGGACCTTAGGGCGGTTCAGCCCCAGCATTTT	CASSRDLRAVQPQHF
.	TRBV2	TRBJ2-7	many	TGTGCCAGCATGACTGTTGATTACGAGCAGTACTTC	CASMTVDYEQYF
TRBD1	TRBV5-1	TRBJ2-7	many	TGCGCCAGCTGCAGGACAGGGGACTACGAGCAGTACTTC	CASCRTGDYEQYF
.	TRBV20-1	TRBJ2-2	many	TGCAGTGCTAGAGATCACCGGCTGTCGAACACCGGGGAGCTGTTTTTT	CSARDHRLSNTGELFF
TRBD1	TRBV3-1	TRBJ2-2	.	TGTGCCAGCAGCCAAGACAGGGGGCGTACCGGGGAGCTGTTTTTT	CASSQDRGRTGELFF
.	TRBV3-1	TRBJ1-1	.	TGTGCCAGCAGCCAAGATAGCGGTGGAGCTTTCTTT	CASSQDSGGAFF
TRBD1	TRBV6-4	TRBJ1-1	once	TGTGCCAGCAGTGACGGGACAGGGGGCAACACTGAAGCTTTCTTT	CASSDGTGGNTEAFF
TRBD1	TRBV19	TRBJ1-1	many	TGTGCCAGTAGTATTCTCTTCGGGACAGGGGCGAACACTGAAGCTTTCTTT	CASSILFGTGANTEAFF
.	TRBV2	TRBJ1-3	few	TGTGCCAGCAGTCGACAAAACCAAGGGGCTGGAAACACCATATATTTT	CASSRQNQGAGNTIYF
TRBD1	TRBV6-5	TRBJ1-2	many	TGTGCCAGCAGTTCCGGGACAGGGGACGCAAACTTCTATGGCTACACCTTC	CASSSGTGDANFYGYTF
.	TRBV28	TRBJ2-5	many	TGTGCCAGCAGGGGAGAAGGGCCGACCCAGTACTTC	CASRGEGPTQYF
.	TRBV19	TRBJ1-1	many	TGTGCCAGTAACACGGAGGGAGTGAATGTTTTCTTT	CASNTEGVNVFF
.	TRBV29-1	TRBJ2-5	.	TGCAGCGTCCCTCCTTCCACCACAGGGCCCGGGACCCAGTACTTC	CSVPPSTTGPGTQYF
.	TRBV12-3/TRBV12-4	TRBJ2-5	many	TGTGCCAGCAGTTTAGGGATATCGGCAGTCCAAGAGACCCAGTACTTC	CASSLGISAVQETQYF
.	TRBV29-1	TRBJ2-7	.	TGCAGCGTTGAAGATCCCGGGACCGGGTACGAGCAGTACTTC	CSVEDPGTGYEQYF
.	TRBV20-1	TRBJ2-7	.	TGCAGTGCTAGCGGGCCGGGACGGAGCTACGAGCAGTACTTC	CSASGPGRSYEQYF
.	TRBV6-2/TRBV6-3	TRBJ1-2	.	TGTGCCAGCAAGGAAACGGTTAACTATGGCTACACCTTC	CASKETVNYGYTF
TRBD2	TRBV2	TRBJ2-5	few	TGTGCCAGCAGTTCCCCAACTAGCGTTCAAGAGACCCAGTACTTC	CASSSPTSVQETQYF
TRBD1	TRBV4-3	TRBJ1-2	many	TGCGCCAGCAGCCAGAATACGGACAGGGTTGGTGGCTACACCTTC	CASSQNTDRVGGYTF
.	TRBV4-3	TRBJ2-7	once	TGCGCCAGCAGCCAAGATAGATGGTCGATCTACGAGCAGTACTTC	CASSQDRWSIYEQYF
.	TRBV6-2/TRBV6-3	TRBJ2-4	many	TGTGCCAGCAGTTTTAGTAGGGGCTTCAAAAACATTCAGTACTTC	CASSFSRGFKNIQYF
.	TRBV4-3	TRBJ2-7	few	TGCGCCAGCAGCCAAGATATCTACGGGGGACCCTACGAGCAGTACTTC	CASSQDIYGGPYEQYF
.	TRBV12-3/TRBV12-4	TRBJ1-2	many	TGTGCCAGCACCAACTGGCCAGGGCTGAGGGAGGATGGCTACACCTTC	CASTNWPGLREDGYTF
TRBD1	TRBV6-5	TRBJ1-1	many	TGTGCCAGCAGTTACCTCCGGACAGGGGTGAACACTGAAGCTTTCTTT	CASSYLRTGVNTEAFF
.	TRBV7-9	TRBJ1-2	many	TGTGCCAGCAGCTTACGTGGGGACTATGGCTACACCTTC	CASSLRGDYGYTF
.	TRBV20-1	TRBJ1-2	many	TGCAGTGCTAGAGATAAAGGATTCCTCTATGGCTACACCTTC	CSARDKGFLYGYTF
.	TRBV7-9	TRBJ2-5	few	TGTGCCAGCAGTACAGGGTTTGGGGAGACCCAGTACTTC	CASSTGFGETQYF
.	TRBV11-2	TRBJ2-7	.	TGTGCCAGCAGCTTCCCGATGTCAGGGAGGCCCTTTGTGCAGTACTTC	CASSFPMSGRPFVQYF
TRBD1	TRBV9	TRBJ2-5	many	TGTGCCAGCAGCGTAGAAGGGACAGCCCAAGAGACCCAGTACTTC	CASSVEGTAQETQYF
.	TRBV6-1	TRBJ1-1	.	TGTGCCAGCAGGACAAAATCGAACACTGAAGCTTTCTTT	CASRTKSNTEAFF
TRBD1	TRBV12-3/TRBV12-4	TRBJ1-5	many	TGTGCCAGCAGCCCAGACAGGGACAATCAGCCCCAGCATTTT	CASSPDRDNQPQHF
TRBD2	TRBV6-5	TRBJ2-5	many	TGTGCCAGCAGTTACCGACCCGATCTAGCGGGGAAAGAGACCCAGTACTTC	CASSYRPDLAGKETQYF
.	TRBV28	TRBJ2-3	many	TGTGCCAGCAGTCCCAGTGACAGATTCACAGATACGCAGTATTTT	CASSPSDRFTDTQYF
.	TRBV19	TRBJ1-2	many	TGTGCCAGTACCATTGGGAACGGAGGGTATGGCTACACCTTC	CASTIGNGGYGYTF